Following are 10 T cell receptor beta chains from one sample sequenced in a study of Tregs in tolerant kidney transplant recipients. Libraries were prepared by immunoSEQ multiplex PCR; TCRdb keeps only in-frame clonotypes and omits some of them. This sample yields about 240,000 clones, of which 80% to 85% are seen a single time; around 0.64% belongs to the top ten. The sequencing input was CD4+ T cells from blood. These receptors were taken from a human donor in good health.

The CDR3 region is CASSEVPAGPQHF. The CDR3 region has the DNA TGTGCCAGCAGTGAAGTTCCCGCTGGGCCCCAGCATTTT. V is TRBV2 and J is TRBJ1-5; D not resolved. Germline CDR1 and CDR2: SNHLY and FYNNEI. CDR3 length: 13 amino acids. V was trimmed by 1 base and J by 9 bases, leaving 10 bases between them.

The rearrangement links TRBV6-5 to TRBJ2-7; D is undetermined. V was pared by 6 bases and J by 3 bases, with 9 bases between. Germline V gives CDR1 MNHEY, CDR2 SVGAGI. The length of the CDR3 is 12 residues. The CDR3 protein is CASRPDLYEQYF. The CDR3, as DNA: TGTGCCAGCAGACCGGACCTCTACGAGCAGTACTTC.

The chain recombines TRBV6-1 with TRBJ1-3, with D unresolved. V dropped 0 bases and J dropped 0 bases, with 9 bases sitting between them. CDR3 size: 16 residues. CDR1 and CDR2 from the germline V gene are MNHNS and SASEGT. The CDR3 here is CASSEAGSHSGNTIYF. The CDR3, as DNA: TGTGCCAGCAGTGAAGCGGGGAGTCACTCTGGAAACACCATATATTTT.

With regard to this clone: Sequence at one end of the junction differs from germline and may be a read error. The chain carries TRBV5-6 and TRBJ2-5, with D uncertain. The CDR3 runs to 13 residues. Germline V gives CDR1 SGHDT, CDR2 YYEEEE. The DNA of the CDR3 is TGTGCCAGCAGCTTTTTTGTGGAAGAGGCCCAGTACTTC. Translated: CASSFFVEEAQYF.

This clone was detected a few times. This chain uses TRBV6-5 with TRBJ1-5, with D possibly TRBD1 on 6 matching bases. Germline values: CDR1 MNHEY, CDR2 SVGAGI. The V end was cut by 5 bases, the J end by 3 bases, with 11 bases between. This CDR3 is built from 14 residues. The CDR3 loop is CASSKQGPNQPQHF. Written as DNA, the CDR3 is TGTGCCAGCAGTAAACAGGGACCCAATCAGCCCCAGCATTTT.

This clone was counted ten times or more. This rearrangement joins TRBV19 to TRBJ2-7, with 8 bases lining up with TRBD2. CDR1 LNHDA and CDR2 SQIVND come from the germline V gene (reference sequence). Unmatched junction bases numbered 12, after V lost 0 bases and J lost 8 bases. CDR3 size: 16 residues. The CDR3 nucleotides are TGTGCCAGTAGTATAGAGGGCCTTAGCGGGATGGCAAAGCAGTACTTC. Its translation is CASSIEGLSGMAKQYF.

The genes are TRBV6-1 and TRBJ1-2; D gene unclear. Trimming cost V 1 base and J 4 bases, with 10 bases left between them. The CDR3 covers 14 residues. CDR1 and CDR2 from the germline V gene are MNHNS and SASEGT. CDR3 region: CASSEEQSSYGYTF. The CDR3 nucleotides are TGTGCCAGCAGTGAAGAGCAATCAAGCTATGGCTACACCTTC.

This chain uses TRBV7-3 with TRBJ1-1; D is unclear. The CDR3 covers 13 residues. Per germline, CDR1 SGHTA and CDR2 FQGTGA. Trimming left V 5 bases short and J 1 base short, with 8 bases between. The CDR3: CASSRGWNTEAFF. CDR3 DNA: TGTGCCAGCAGCCGTGGGTGGAACACTGAAGCTTTCTTT.

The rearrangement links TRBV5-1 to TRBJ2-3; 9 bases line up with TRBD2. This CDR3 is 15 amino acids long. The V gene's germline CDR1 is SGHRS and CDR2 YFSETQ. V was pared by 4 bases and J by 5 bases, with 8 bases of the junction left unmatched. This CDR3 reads CASSTLGLAGDTQYF. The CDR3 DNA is TGCGCCAGCAGCACGCTGGGACTAGCAGGAGATACGCAGTATTTT.

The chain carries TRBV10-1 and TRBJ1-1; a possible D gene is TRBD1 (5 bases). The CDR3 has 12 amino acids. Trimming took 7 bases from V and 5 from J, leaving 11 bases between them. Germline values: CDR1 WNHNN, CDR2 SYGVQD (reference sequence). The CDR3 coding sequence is TGCGCCAGCACCGACAGTGGAACTGAAGCTTTCTTT. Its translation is CASTDSGTEAFF.